These 2 T cell receptor beta chains were all obtained from the same sample, sequenced in a study of identical twins (dated by TCRdb to about 2016). The library relied on 5' RACE. The reads were generated on an Illumina HiSeq 2000. TCRdb trimmed public reads at Q25 via fastp, called clones via MiXCR and kept in-frame beta chains. Rows with one shared CDR3 protein collapse into an entry with the most common genes and DNA. The sample table records approximately 550,000 distinct CDR3 sequences; 20% to 25% of these occur just once. Of the sample, 0.48% falls within the top ten clones. Another study also made use of these data, one on yellow fever vaccine responses in identical twins.

Sequenced: CD4+ T cells sorted from blood. The source of these receptors is a woman aged 18-35 years in good health.

V gene TRBV12-3 or TRBV12-4 combines with J gene TRBJ2-1; D might be TRBD1 or TRBD2, each matching 5 bases. V was shortened by 3 bases and J by 0 bases, with 9 bases between the two germline ends. This CDR3 has 15 amino acids. Here the CDR3 reads CASSFRDLSYNEQFF. CDR3 nucleotide sequence: TGTGCCAGCAGTTTTAGGGACCTCTCCTACAATGAGCAGTTCTTC.

The chain uses TRBV6-1 and TRBJ2-5; 7 positions match TRBD1. The ends lost 8 bases at V and 1 base at J; junction bases unmatched: 4. Germline V gene lookup returns CDR1 MNHNS and CDR2 SASEGT. CDR3 length: 13 residues. CDR3 in amino acids: CASQGQIQETQYF. Here the CDR3 DNA reads TGTGCCAGCCAGGGACAGATCCAAGAGACCCAGTACTTC.